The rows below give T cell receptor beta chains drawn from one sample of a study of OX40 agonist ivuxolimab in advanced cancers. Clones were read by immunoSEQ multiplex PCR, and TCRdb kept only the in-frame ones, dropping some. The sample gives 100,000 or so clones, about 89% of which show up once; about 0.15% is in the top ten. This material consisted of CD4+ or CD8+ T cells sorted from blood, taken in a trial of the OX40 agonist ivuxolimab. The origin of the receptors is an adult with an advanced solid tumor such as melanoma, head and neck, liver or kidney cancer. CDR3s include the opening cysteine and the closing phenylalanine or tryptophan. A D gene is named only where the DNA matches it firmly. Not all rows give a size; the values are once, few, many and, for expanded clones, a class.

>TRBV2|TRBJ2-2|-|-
TGTGCCAGCAGTGAAAGGGTCCCCCACACCGGGGAGCTGTTTTTT
CASSERVPHTGELFF
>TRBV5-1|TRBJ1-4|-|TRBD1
TGCGCCAGCAGCCCCGGCGACAGGGACGGTCATGAAAAACTGTTTTTT
CASSPGDRDGHEKLFF
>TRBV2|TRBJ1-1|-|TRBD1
TGTGCCAGCAGTGATCCGGGACAGGCCTCTATGAACACTGAAGCTTTCTTT
CASSDPGQASMNTEAFF
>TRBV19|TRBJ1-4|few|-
TGTGCCAGTAGTGGGAGGGCTGAAAAACTGTTTTTT
CASSGRAEKLFF
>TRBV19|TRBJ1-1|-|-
TGTGCCAGTACCCCGGGACCCCGAGGGACTGAAGCTTTCTTT
CASTPGPRGTEAFF
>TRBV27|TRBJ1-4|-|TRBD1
TGTGCCAGCAGAAAACGGACAGGGGCTGGGAATGAAAAACTGTTTTTT
CASRKRTGAGNEKLFF
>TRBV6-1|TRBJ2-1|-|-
TGTGCCAGCAGACCCGGGGCGGGGTACTACAATGAGCAGTTCTTC
CASRPGAGYYNEQFF
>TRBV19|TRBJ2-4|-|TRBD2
TGTGCCAGTAGTATTTGGGGGTCGAGGCGGGGGTACCTAGCCAAAAACATTCAGTACTTC
CASSIWGSRRGYLAKNIQYF
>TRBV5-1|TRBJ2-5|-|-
TGCGCCAGCAGCTTATCAGGGGAGACCCAGTACTTC
CASSLSGETQYF
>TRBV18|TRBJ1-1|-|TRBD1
TGTGCCAGCTCACCGACAAGGGGACAGGACACTGAAGCTTTCTTT
CASSPTRGQDTEAFF
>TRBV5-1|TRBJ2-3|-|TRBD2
TGCGCCAGCAGCTCTGGACTAGCGGGAGGGCAAGCAGATACGCAGTATTTT
CASSSGLAGGQADTQYF
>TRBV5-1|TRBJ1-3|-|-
TGCGCCAGCAGCTTGGGACCCGGGGGCTCTGGAAACACCATATATTTT
CASSLGPGGSGNTIYF
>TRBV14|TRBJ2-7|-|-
TGTGCCAGCAGCCAAGGACGGACGGCGCTCTACGAGCAGTACTTC
CASSQGRTALYEQYF
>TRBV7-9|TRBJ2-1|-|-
TGTGCCAGCAGCTGGAGGGCAGGGACCCACACATCAAACAATGAGCAGTTCTTC
CASSWRAGTHTSNNEQFF
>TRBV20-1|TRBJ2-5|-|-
TGCAGTGGATTTTGGGAGACCCAGTACTTC
CSGFWETQYF
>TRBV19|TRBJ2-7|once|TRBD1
TGTGCCAGTAGTATAGGGGACAGGGGGCGATACGAGCAGTACTTC
CASSIGDRGRYEQYF
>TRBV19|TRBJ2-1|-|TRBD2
TGTGCCAGTAGCGAACTAGCGGGAGATTTCAATGAGCAGTTCTTC
CASSELAGDFNEQFF
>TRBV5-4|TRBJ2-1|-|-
TGTGCCAGCAGCTTGGTCGGGGGCCGATTCCTTATCTTC
CASSLVGGRFLIF
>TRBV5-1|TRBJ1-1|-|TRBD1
TGCGCCAGCAGCATCAATTGGGACAGGGCAGCTGAAGCTTTCTTT
CASSINWDRAAEAFF
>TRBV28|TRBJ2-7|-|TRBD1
TGTGCCAGCAACTCCGGGGACAGGACCTACGAGCAGTACTTC
CASNSGDRTYEQYF
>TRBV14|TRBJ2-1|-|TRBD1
TGTGCCAGCAGCCCCATCAGGGGGTACAATGAGCAGTTCTTC
CASSPIRGYNEQFF
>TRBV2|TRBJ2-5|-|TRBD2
TGTGCCGACGGAGCGGGGGAGCAAGAGACCCAGTACTTC
CADGAGEQETQYF
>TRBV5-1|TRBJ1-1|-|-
TGCGCCAGCAGCTTGGGGCGTATTATGAACACTGAAGCTTTCTTT
CASSLGRIMNTEAFF
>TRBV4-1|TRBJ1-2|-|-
TGCGCCAGCAGCCAAGCCCCGGGAGGAGACTATGGCTACACCTTC
CASSQAPGGDYGYTF
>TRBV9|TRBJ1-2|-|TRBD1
TGTGCCAGCAGCATAATGCAGGGGGACTATGGCTACACCTTC
CASSIMQGDYGYTF